This T cell receptor beta chain stems from a study of T-cell memory formation after mild COVID-19 (dated by TCRdb to the early 2020s). Background for the entire study: Most TCR sequence clusters were specific to one of the two donors. T-cell clones expanding and contracting after mild COVID-19 in a couple of donors were tracked by longitudinal TCRalpha and TCRbeta repertoire sequencing. Two young, previously healthy adult volunteers, one female and one male, were included in the cohort. The study at large found these results: Balanced CD4/CD8 phenotypes were observed for clones contracting from day 15 to 85, whereas a bias towards CD4+ was observed for a second wave of clones expanding from day 15 to 37. The detection of some responding clones in pre-infection memory suggests that pre-existing cross-reactive memory T cells joined the SARS-CoV-2 response. Only a couple of mild cases were covered by the study, and larger cohorts that include severe cases with pre-infection samples were considered necessary. Contracting CD4+ clones were found mainly in CM and EM memory subsets, while CD8+ clones were enriched in EMRA. Whether the second-wave clones peaking on day 37 were SARS-CoV-2 specific was not confirmed.

Only a few counts were recorded for this clonotype. The target of this receptor is not known. No much larger clonotype is one base removed from it; base qualities were not supplied. The sample was run on an Illumina NovaSeq 6000. cDNA libraries for TCRalpha and TCRbeta were prepared by 5'RACE using constant-segment primers, with sample barcodes and unique molecular identifiers added. Trizol reagent was used to extract RNA from every sample. The libraries were amplified in two PCR steps, and the second step added a second sample barcode and Illumina TruSeq adapters. Sequencing of the libraries was done on an Illumina NovaSeq, producing 2 x 150 bp paired-end reads. As for how the authors treated the data: With migec v1.2.7, reads were demultiplexed and then collapsed into UMI-guided consensus sequences. Using mixcr v2.1.11, UMI consensuses were aligned to TRA and TRB V and J templates and then assembled into clonotypes. Expanded or contracted clonotypes were those called significant by both edgeR and NoisET, with noise models trained on biological replicates. For edgeR calls, the cutoffs were a false discovery rate-adjusted p below 0.01 and a log2 fold-change threshold of 1. As an exploratory analysis of dynamics, max-normalized trajectories of the 1000 most abundant clonotypes were examined by PCA with hierarchical clustering. Separately sequenced CD4+ and CD8+ repertoires were used to assign the CD4 or CD8 phenotype of responding clones. TCRdb reprocessed the public reads (quality trimming at Q25 with fastp, clone calling with MiXCR) and kept in-frame beta chains. Entries that share a CDR3 protein sequence are merged under the most common genes and DNA. V and J calls and clone size were set by TCRdb, not the authors. This sample comprises hundreds of thousands of distinct CDR3 sequences, around a sixth of them detected only once. Approximately 20% of the sample is held by the ten biggest clonotypes.

Ficoll-Paque density gradient centrifugation was the method used to isolate PBMCs. Material for sequencing was PBMCs or a T cell subset sorted from them (not recorded which). This TCR was recovered from a man between 18 and 29 years old who had mild COVID-19 (a few samples of this study predate the infection). The sample titles of this study are shuffled in the database, so cell type and time point are left out; the donor was told from shared clones.

The nucleotide sequence reads TGTGCCAGCAGCCCCATGGGGGCGGGTCCAGATACGCAGTATTTT. It codes for CASSPMGAGPDTQYF. Here the chain combines TRBV28 and TRBJ2-3; TRBD1 might be the D gene, on 6 matching bases. There are 15 amino acids in the CDR3, from cysteine to phenylalanine inclusive. The retained sequence is limited to the CDR3, 45 bases, with the frame set at the first base. V and J are truncated by 6 bases and 4 bases respectively, leaving an intervening sequence of 17 bases. Via the germline V gene, CDR1 is MDHEN and CDR2 SYDVKM.